This TCR beta chain was recorded in a study of HIV-infected patients and healthy controls. This clonotype is deemed medium-sized. Its antigen is unidentified. Broader study findings: Compared with healthy controls, HIV-infected patients showed less CDR3 sharing between individuals. The seeming recovery of the Gini index after therapy in HIV-infected patients vanished in size-matched data. Untreated HIV+ repertoires had roughly threefold fewer distinct CDR3s and lower Shannon diversity than healthy controls. Unequal distinct sequence numbers between patients and controls complicated comparisons.

Reverse transcription used roughly 480 ng RNA and constant-region primers for alpha and beta. Using multiplexing indices, alpha and beta chain libraries were generated apart by chain-specific third strand synthesis. TCRdb re-called the 5' RACE reads through MiXCR, storing one row per CDR3 protein. This sample has 15,000 to 20,000 distinct CDR3 sequences, with roughly 6% found just once. All unsorted peripheral T cells were captured because whole blood was used without fractionation. This CDR3 is built from 15 residues. Trimming took off 6 bases at V and 4 bases at J, with 17 bases between the two ends.

The chain uses TRBV23-1 and TRBJ2-3, with a weak D call TRBD2 (5 bases). TRBV23-1 is flagged as an ORF with uncertain function. The sequence came from an adult in good health. Sequences were obtained from blood. In nucleotides, the CDR3 is TGCGCCAGCAGCGGAGACTCGAGGGTGCCAGATACGCAGTATTTT. Its translation: CASSGDSRVPDTQYF.